This T cell receptor beta chain was recorded in a study of blood T cell repertoires in COVID-19. Profiled with immunoSEQ multiplex PCR; TCRdb holds only in-frame clones, not every one. The repertoire holds approximately 150,000 clones, 80% to 95% seen once, with less than 2% in the top ten. Source material: peripheral blood. This sequence was found in a woman aged 60 to 75 with COVID-19, enrolled during active disease.

The CDR3 region has the DNA TGTGCCAGCAGCCAAGAGAGTAGCGGGGGGTGGAATGAGCAGTTCTTC. Translated, it gives CASSQESSGGWNEQFF. This chain uses TRBV4-2 with TRBJ2-1, with TRBD2 matching over 10 bases. The ends lost 0 bases at V and 7 bases at J; junction bases unmatched: 6. The CDR3 sequence is 16 residues long. Germline-derived CDR1 and CDR2 are LGHNA and YNFKEQ.